This record covers a single TCR beta chain. The CDR3 totals 12 residues. The ends were cut back, 11 bases at V and 11 bases at J, with 21 bases in the middle. The germline gives CDR1 SEHNR, CDR2 FQNEAQ (reference sequence). It was with 60 Vbeta and 13 Jbeta primers that the PCR ran. TCRdb keeps only in-frame clones here, not all; method: immunoSEQ multiplex PCR. The table includes fewer than 200,000 clones, approximately 80% detected once. This entry belongs to a study of cytomegalovirus exposure and HLA in healthy donors. The chain uses TRBV7-9 and TRBJ1-1; D not certain. The TCR was taken from a woman between 25 and 40 years old in good health and CMV-seronegative. Sequencing was carried out using PBMCs. The DNA of the CDR3 is TGTGCCGATGAAGGCGACACCTCGGGGGCTTTCTTT. Translation gives CADEGDTSGAFF.